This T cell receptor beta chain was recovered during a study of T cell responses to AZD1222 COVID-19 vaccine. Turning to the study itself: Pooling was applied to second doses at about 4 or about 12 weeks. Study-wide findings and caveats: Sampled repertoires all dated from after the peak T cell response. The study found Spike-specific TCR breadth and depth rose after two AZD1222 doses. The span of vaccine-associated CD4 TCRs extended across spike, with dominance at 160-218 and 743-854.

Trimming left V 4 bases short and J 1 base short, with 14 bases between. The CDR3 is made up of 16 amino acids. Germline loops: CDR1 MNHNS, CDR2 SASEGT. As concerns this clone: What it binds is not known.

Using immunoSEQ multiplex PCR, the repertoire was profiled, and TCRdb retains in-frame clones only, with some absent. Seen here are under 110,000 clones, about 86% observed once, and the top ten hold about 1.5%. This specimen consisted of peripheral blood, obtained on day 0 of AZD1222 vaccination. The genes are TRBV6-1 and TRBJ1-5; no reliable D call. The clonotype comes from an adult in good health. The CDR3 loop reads CASSVGWAGSNQPQHF. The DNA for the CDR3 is TGTGCCAGCAGTGTGGGCTGGGCCGGGAGCAATCAGCCCCAGCATTTT.